These 20 T cell receptor beta chains were all obtained from the same sample, sequenced in a study of radiotherapy plus CTLA-4 blockade in lung cancer. The protocol was immunoSEQ multiplex PCR, while the TCRdb copy is restricted to in-frame clones and leaves out a portion. The sample yields around 40,000 clones, under 80% seen once. The specimen comprised peripheral blood, sampled from a patient treated with radiotherapy plus ipilimumab. The receptors originated from a human donor with non-small cell lung cancer who had stable disease on radiotherapy plus ipilimumab.

This chain connects TRBV6-5 to TRBJ2-5; tentatively, D is TRBD1 (5 bases). Germline CDR1 MNHEY, CDR2 SVGAGI. V was shortened by 0 bases and J by 7 bases, with 12 bases between the two germline ends. This CDR3 region has 14 residues. The CDR3 DNA is TGTGCCAGCAGTTACTCTGACAGTTTAGGGACCCAGTACTTC. It yields the protein CASSYSDSLGTQYF.

The rearrangement links TRBV10-3 to TRBJ1-1; TRBD1 is a possible D gene (5 bases). Germline CDR1 is ENHRY and CDR2 is SYGVKD. There are 14 residues in the CDR3. Trimming pared 10 bases from V and 4 bases from J, leaving 19 bases between. The CDR3 sequence is CATAGGADGTEAFF. The CDR3 nucleotides read TGTGCCACCGCAGGAGGGGCAGACGGCACTGAAGCTTTCTTT.

The CDR3 coding sequence is TGTGCCAGTAGTGCGGGACAGCCCAACCCCAGCACAGATACGCAGTATTTT. It translates to CASSAGQPNPSTDTQYF. V usage is TRBV19 and J usage is TRBJ2-3; TRBD1 is a possible D gene (7 bases). The germline V gene has CDR1 LNHDA and CDR2 SQIVND (reference sequence). The CDR3 runs to 17 residues. Trimming took 5 bases from V and 0 from J, leaving 18 bases between them.

This rearrangement joins TRBV6-6 to TRBJ1-5; no firm D call. The CDR3 runs to 14 residues. V was cut by 2 bases and J by 3 bases, with 8 bases left in between. The germline CDR1 and CDR2 sequences are MNHNY and SVGAGI (reference sequence). The CDR3 region has the DNA TGTGCCAGCAGTTACACCACAGACAATCAGCCCCAGCATTTT. As protein: CASSYTTDNQPQHF.

In the case of this clone: This CDR3 is also generated by other DNA sequences in the sample. This chain connects TRBV5-6 to TRBJ1-1, with TRBD1 identical over 8 bases. Germline V gene data show CDR1 as SGHDT and CDR2 as YYEEEE. V shed 2 bases, J shed 10 bases, and the junction held 13 bases outside the gene matches. This CDR3 comprises 15 residues. CDR3 region: CASSFLGTGGRGAFF. The CDR3 DNA follows: TGTGCCAGCAGCTTCTTGGGGACAGGAGGCCGGGGAGCTTTCTTT.

In its sample, this clone was seen a few times. The rearrangement uses TRBV7-2 and TRBJ2-7, with a possible D match to TRBD2 (5 bases). CDR3 length: 15 amino acids. Trimming removed 4 bases at V and 0 bases at J, with 13 bases between. CDR1 and CDR2 from the germline V gene are SGHTA and FQGNSA. CDR3 DNA sequence: TGTGCCAGCAGCTCCTCGACGGGGATCTCCTACGAGCAGTACTTC. Amino acid sequence: CASSSSTGISYEQYF.

The V gene is TRBV25-1, the J gene TRBJ1-5, with D possibly matching TRBD1 (5 bases). V lost 6 bases and J lost 2, with 14 bases in between. Germline CDR1 reads MGHDK; CDR2 reads SYGVNS. The length of the CDR3 is 15 residues. The CDR3 spells CASSRGGGGNQPQHF. The CDR3 DNA reads TGTGCCAGCAGCCGGGGCGGGGGGGGCAATCAGCCCCAGCATTTT.

This chain links TRBV7-9 with TRBJ1-2; no reliable D call. Trimming cost V 1 base and J 4 bases, with 13 bases left between them. Germline V gene data show CDR1 as SEHNR and CDR2 as FQNEAQ (reference sequence). This CDR3 has 15 residues. The CDR3 here is CASSLEQPGGYGYTF. In nucleotides, the CDR3 is TGTGCCAGCAGCTTAGAACAACCAGGTGGCTATGGCTACACCTTC.

The chain links TRBV19 to TRBJ2-3; possibly TRBD1 for D (6 bases). CDR3 length equals 13 residues. Germline values: CDR1 LNHDA, CDR2 SQIVND (reference sequence). V gave up 4 bases and J gave up 3 bases, with 8 bases separating them. The DNA for the CDR3 is TGTGCCAGTAGTAGACAGGATACAGATACGCAGTATTTT. Encoded protein: CASSRQDTDTQYF.

The chain links TRBV5-4 to TRBJ2-1; 7 bases align to TRBD2. The CDR3 covers 15 residues. Germline-derived CDR1 and CDR2 are SGHNT and YYREEE (reference sequence). The V segment lost 1 base and the J segment 4 bases; nucleotides outside the gene matches: 5. In DNA, the CDR3 is TGTGCCAGCAGCTTGAGGCTAGCGGCTTACAATGAGCAGTTCTTC. Translated, it gives CASSLRLAAYNEQFF.

The J gene is TRBJ2-5, the V gene TRBV18; D possibly corresponds to TRBD2 (5 bases). Germline CDR1 reads KGHSH; CDR2 reads LQKENI. There are 15 residues in the CDR3. The V end lost 3 bases, the J end lost 1 base, and 12 bases lay between the germline ends. CDR3 protein: CASSPQPGSQETQYF. As DNA, the CDR3 is TGTGCCAGCTCACCGCAGCCGGGGTCCCAAGAGACCCAGTACTTC.

The chain uses TRBV5-6 and TRBJ2-7, with 10 bases lining up with TRBD1. J lost 2 bases, V lost 4 bases, and 6 bases had no gene match. Germline CDR1 is SGHDT and CDR2 is YYEEEE. The CDR3 extends over 15 amino acids. The CDR3 region is CASSQTGQGTYEQYF. CDR3 sequence (DNA): TGTGCCAGCAGCCAAACGGGACAGGGGACCTACGAGCAGTACTTC.

Concerning this clone itself: A junction end diverges from the germline sequence, so it may reflect a read error. V is TRBV5-4 and J is TRBJ1-1; weak D call: TRBD1 (5 bases). CDR3 size: 13 residues. Germline CDR1 is SGHNT and CDR2 is YYREEE (reference sequence). CDR3 amino acids: CANSEAGVTEAFF. In DNA, the CDR3 is TGTGCCAACAGCGAGGCGGGGGTAACTGAAGCTTTCTTT.

The CDR3 loop is CASSLSTENSPLHF. The CDR3 coding sequence is TGTGCCAGCAGCCTAAGCACAGAGAATTCACCCCTCCACTTT. The rearrangement uses TRBV7-9 and TRBJ1-6; no firm D call. Germline V gene sequence: CDR1 SEHNR, CDR2 FQNEAQ (reference sequence). This CDR3 is 14 amino acids long. The V and J ends lost 5 bases and 7 bases respectively, with 12 bases between them.

The V gene is TRBV5-1, the J gene TRBJ2-2; TRBD1 matches at 8 bases. This CDR3 is 17 amino acids long. V shed 4 bases, J shed 4 bases, and the junction held 12 bases outside the gene matches. Germline values: CDR1 SGHRS, CDR2 YFSETQ. The DNA of the CDR3 is TGCGCCAGCAGCCCCCAGGGGGCAGGGACGGCCACCGGGGAGCTGTTTTTT. Translating gives CASSPQGAGTATGELFF.

The chain uses TRBV5-4 and TRBJ2-7; 7 bases match TRBD1. Looked up from germline, CDR1 is SGHNT and CDR2 is YYREEE (reference sequence). Losses at the gene ends were 4 bases for V and 6 bases for J; bases not matched to a gene: 4. The CDR3 length is 12 residues. This chain's CDR3 is CASSPTGIEQYF. CDR3 bases: TGTGCCAGCAGCCCGACAGGGATCGAGCAGTACTTC. Supplemented by reference TRBV5-4 and TRBJ2-7, the full variable domain reads ETGVTQSPTHLIKTRGQQVTLRCSSQSGHNTVSWYQQALGQGPQFIFQYYREEENGRGNFPPRFSGLQFPNYSSELNVNALELDDSALYLCASSPTGIEQYFGPGTRLTVT.

The chain joins TRBV30 to TRBJ1-2; 7 bases align to TRBD1. CDR1 and CDR2 (germline): GTSNPN, SVGIG (reference sequence). This CDR3 region has 13 residues. The junction had 6 bases not matched to a gene; V was cut back by 4 bases and J by 4 bases. In nucleotides, the CDR3 is TGTGCCTGGACCCGGGACAGCCCCTATGGCTACACCTTC. Protein product: CAWTRDSPYGYTF.

This clone was seen only a few times. The chain is built from TRBV6-5 and TRBJ1-6; possible D gene TRBD1, 5 bases. V was shortened by 2 bases and J by 11 bases, with 13 bases between the two germline ends. CDR3 length equals 14 residues. Germline CDR1 reads MNHEY; CDR2 reads SVGAGI. CDR3 protein: CASSYLQAGTPLHF. The CDR3 DNA follows: TGTGCCAGCAGTTACCTACAGGCTGGGACACCCCTCCACTTT.

The sample holds one count of this clone. The chain recombines TRBV29-1 with TRBJ2-5; the match to TRBD2 covers 12 bases. CDR1 is SQVTM and CDR2 is ANQGSEA in the germline V gene. V shed 4 bases and J 4 bases; nucleotides not matched to a gene: 10. This CDR3 has 16 residues. CDR3 nucleotide sequence: TGCAGCGTTGGTTCTAGCGGGGGGGACGTGACAGAGACCCAGTACTTC. Its translation is CSVGSSGGDVTETQYF.

The chain recombines TRBV18 with TRBJ2-3; D unresolved. From germline, CDR1 is KGHSH and CDR2 LQKENI. This CDR3 has 14 residues. Trimming cost V 4 bases and J 0 bases, with 8 bases left between them. The DNA of the CDR3 is TGTGCCAGCTCACTCGGGTTCAGCACAGATACGCAGTATTTT. This translates into CASSLGFSTDTQYF. Combining the CDR3 with reference TRBV18 and TRBJ2-3 gives the whole variable domain NAGVMQNPRHLVRRRGQEARLRCSPMKGHSHVYWYRQLPEEGLKFMVYLQKENIIDESGMPKERFSAEFPKEGPSILRIQQVVRGDSAAYFCASSLGFSTDTQYFGPGTRLTVL.